The 21 T cell receptor beta chains presented below share a single source sample, sequenced in a study of T cell responses to AZD1222 COVID-19 vaccine. Clones were sequenced by immunoSEQ multiplex PCR, and TCRdb holds only the in-frame ones, with some missing. The table has 200,000 to 250,000 clones, approximately 94% seen once; the top ten hold around 1.7%. The specimen comprised peripheral blood, sampled 28 days after the second dose of the MenACWY control vaccine. The receptors stem from an adult who received the MenACWY meningococcal vaccine as a control.

The genes are TRBV18 and TRBJ2-2, with unresolved D. The CDR3 consists of 14 residues. The V and J ends lost 0 bases and 0 bases respectively, with 2 bases between them. Germline V gene data show CDR1 as KGHSH and CDR2 as LQKENI. The chain's CDR3 is CASSPPTNTGELFF. The CDR3 DNA is TGTGCCAGCTCACCACCGACGAACACCGGGGAGCTGTTTTTT.

This chain links TRBV7-9 with TRBJ1-2, with TRBD1 identical over 10 bases. The CDR3 loop spans 14 amino acids. V dropped 4 bases and J dropped 7; count of bases not matched to a gene: 6. The V gene's germline CDR1 is SEHNR and CDR2 FQNEAQ (reference sequence). The CDR3 protein is CASSSGQGPGGYTF. In DNA form, the CDR3 reads TGTGCCAGCAGCTCGGGACAGGGGCCCGGTGGCTACACCTTC.

The chain combines TRBV11-1 with TRBJ2-1; no reliable D call. V was cut by 5 bases and J by 9 bases, with 11 bases left in between. The CDR3 extends over 12 amino acids. Per the germline V gene, CDR1 is SGHAT and CDR2 is FQDESV (reference sequence). CDR3 coding DNA: TGTGCCAGCAGCCCCCGTCGTGCTGAGCAGTTCTTC. Its translation is CASSPRRAEQFF. Full variable domain (rest looked up from reference TRBV11-1 and TRBJ2-1): EAEVAQSPRYKITEKSQAVAFWCDPISGHATLYWYRQILGQGPELLVQFQDESVVDDSQLPKDRFSAERLKGVDSTLKIQPAELGDSAMYLCASSPRRAEQFFGPGTRLTVL.

This clone was recorded only once. This chain joins TRBV27 and TRBJ1-2, with 7 bases aligning to TRBD1. Germline CDR1 reads MNHEY; CDR2 reads SMNVEV (reference sequence). CDR3 length equals 12 residues. Trimming removed 5 bases from V and 8 bases from J; junction bases left unmatched: 5. The CDR3 sequence is CASSPNRGGYTF. In DNA, the CDR3 is TGTGCCAGCAGTCCCAACAGGGGCGGCTACACCTTC.

The chain carries TRBV20-1 and TRBJ2-7; no reliable D call. The CDR3 runs 12 residues. V was clipped by 3 bases and J by 0 bases, with 6 bases between them. The germline CDR1 and CDR2 sequences are DFQATT and SNEGSKA (reference sequence). CDR3 sequence: CSASSDSYEQYF. The CDR3 coding sequence is TGCAGTGCTAGTTCAGACTCCTACGAGCAGTACTTC.

The V gene is TRBV19, the J gene TRBJ1-1, with D tentatively TRBD1 (5 bases). Germline loops: CDR1 LNHDA, CDR2 SQIVND (reference sequence). This CDR3 contains 15 residues. V lost 3 bases and J 1 base, leaving 12 bases between the germline ends. The CDR3 is CASSIGTGGNTEAFF. CDR3 DNA: TGTGCCAGTAGTATCGGGACGGGGGGGAACACTGAAGCTTTCTTT.

The V call is TRBV6-6, the J call TRBJ1-1, with a weak D call TRBD1 (6 bases). Deletions cut 6 bases from V and 0 bases from J, with 14 bases between. This CDR3 region has 15 residues. Looked up from germline, CDR1 is MNHNY and CDR2 is SVGAGI (reference sequence). CDR3 nucleotide sequence: TGTGCCAGCAGCAGAGGGGGGGGATTGAACACTGAAGCTTTCTTT. Protein sequence: CASSRGGGLNTEAFF.

This chain's CDR3 is CASSPTGGGQPQHF. In DNA form, the CDR3 reads TGTGCCAGCAGCCCAACAGGGGGCGGACAGCCCCAGCATTTT. The chain joins TRBV27 to TRBJ1-5; 9 bases are a match to TRBD1. There are 14 residues in the CDR3. In germline, CDR1 is MNHEY, CDR2 SMNVEV (reference sequence). With 6 bases clipped from V and 7 bases from J, the junction kept 7 bases outside the gene matches.

The chain combines TRBV5-3 with TRBJ1-6; D not certain. TRBV5-3 is an ORF; its function is uncertain. The V gene lost 5 bases and the J gene lost 0 bases, with 15 bases spanning the gap. The length of the CDR3 is 17 residues. CDR3: CARSLGSFPSYNSPLHF. CDR3 DNA: TGTGCCAGAAGTCTAGGGTCCTTCCCCTCCTATAATTCACCCCTCCACTTT.

The chain uses TRBV9 and TRBJ2-7; 10 bases are a match to TRBD1. This CDR3 has 15 amino acids. Germline V gene sequence: CDR1 SGDLS, CDR2 YYNGEE. The V gene end was trimmed by 4 bases and the J gene end by 0 bases; junction bases not matched to a gene: 4. This chain's CDR3 is CASSKRDRGSYEQYF. CDR3 coding DNA: TGTGCCAGCAGCAAACGGGACAGGGGCTCCTACGAGCAGTACTTC. The full variable domain, in which reference TRBV9 and TRBJ2-7 provide the parts outside the CDR3, is DSGVTQTPKHLITATGQRVTLRCSPRSGDLSVYWYQQSLDQGLQFLIQYYNGEERAKGNILERFSAQQFPDLHSELNLSSLELGDSALYFCASSKRDRGSYEQYFGPGTRLTVT.

This clone was seen a single time. The chain uses TRBV5-8 and TRBJ1-2, with D unresolved. Looked up from germline, CDR1 is SGHTS and CDR2 is YDEGEE. This CDR3 contains 13 residues. Trimming left V 0 bases short and J 4 bases short, with 7 bases between. This chain's CDR3 is CASSLGRVYGYTF. Written as DNA, the CDR3 is TGTGCCAGCAGCTTGGGCAGAGTCTATGGCTACACCTTC.

The chain combines TRBV9 with TRBJ2-2, with a weak D call TRBD1 (5 bases). The CDR3 spans 15 residues. Trimming took 1 base from V and 3 from J, leaving 10 bases between them. The germline V gene has CDR1 SGDLS and CDR2 YYNGEE. The CDR3 sequence is CASSVMVGDTGELFF. CDR3 coding DNA: TGTGCCAGCAGCGTAATGGTAGGGGACACCGGGGAGCTGTTTTTT. Filled out from reference TRBV9 and TRBJ2-2, the complete variable domain reads DSGVTQTPKHLITATGQRVTLRCSPRSGDLSVYWYQQSLDQGLQFLIQYYNGEERAKGNILERFSAQQFPDLHSELNLSSLELGDSALYFCASSVMVGDTGELFFGEGSRLTVL.

J is TRBJ1-1 and V is TRBV3-1 (or the pseudogene TRBV3-2); 8 positions match TRBD1. This CDR3 spans 14 amino acids. Germline CDR1 LGHDT, CDR2 YNNKEL (reference sequence). V trimming: 1 base; J trimming: 5 bases; junction bases outside the gene matches: 3. In nucleotides, the CDR3 is TGTGCCAGCAGCCAAGGTCAGGGGGCGACTGAAGCTTTCTTT. Translation gives CASSQGQGATEAFF.

DNA of the CDR3: TGTGCCAGCAGTGAAAGAAGGGCTAGCGGGAGTACGTGGGAGCAGTACTTC. As protein: CASSERRASGSTWEQYF. The J gene is TRBJ2-7, the V gene TRBV2; 10 nucleotides agree with TRBD2. Germline assignment: CDR1 SNHLY and CDR2 FYNNEI. CDR3 size: 17 residues. The ends lost 2 bases at V and 7 bases at J; junction bases unmatched: 14.

This CDR3 is CATEDRGTGNTIYF. CDR3 bases: TGTGCCACTGAAGACAGGGGGACTGGAAACACCATATATTTT. V gene TRBV19 combines with J gene TRBJ1-3; 9 positions agree with TRBD1. V was pared by 10 bases and J by 2 bases, with 6 bases of the junction left unmatched. The CDR3 covers 14 residues. Germline CDR1 is LNHDA and CDR2 is SQIVND (reference sequence).

V is TRBV4-2 and J is TRBJ2-1; TRBD2 matches at 9 bases. Germline V gene lookup returns CDR1 LGHNA and CDR2 YNFKEQ. The CDR3 spans 18 residues. Germline trimming cut 0 bases from V and 2 bases from J; bases unmatched to any gene: 8. The CDR3: CASSQERAGGLPYNEQFF. The CDR3 nucleotides read TGTGCCAGCAGCCAAGAACGAGCGGGAGGTTTGCCCTACAATGAGCAGTTCTTC.

The V gene is TRBV7-9, the J gene TRBJ2-1; D perhaps matches TRBD2 (6 bases). The CDR3 sequence is 16 residues long. The ends were cut back, 4 bases at V and 0 bases at J, with 13 bases in the middle. Germline V gives CDR1 SEHNR, CDR2 FQNEAQ (reference sequence). CDR3 amino acids: CASSSGDFSSYNEQFF. The DNA for the CDR3 is TGTGCCAGCAGCTCGGGGGACTTTAGCTCCTACAATGAGCAGTTCTTC.

The chain carries TRBV10-3 and TRBJ1-4, with D possibly TRBD1 on 5 matching bases. Trimming removed 2 bases from V and 5 bases from J, with 12 bases in between. CDR1 ENHRY and CDR2 SYGVKD come from the germline V gene. This CDR3 has 15 residues. CDR3: CAISETRERNEKLFF. The CDR3 region has the DNA TGTGCCATCAGTGAGACCAGGGAGAGGAATGAAAAACTGTTTTTT.

The chain couples TRBV5-3 to TRBJ2-4, with TRBD2 matching 10 bases. Being an ORF, TRBV5-3 has a function that is uncertain. The CDR3 covers 19 residues. J lost 3 bases, V lost 0 bases, and 12 bases had no gene match. In DNA, the CDR3 is TGTGCCAGAAGCTTGGGATCTAGCGGGAGCTTCCCCATCAAAAACATTCAGTACTTC. Residues: CARSLGSSGSFPIKNIQYF.

This clone was counted a single time. The chain carries TRBV28 and TRBJ2-5; 7 bases agree with TRBD2. Germline V lookup: CDR1 MDHEN, CDR2 SYDVKM. V gave up 3 bases and J gave up 2 bases; unmatched junction bases: 3. This CDR3 has 14 amino acids. The CDR3 nucleotides are TGTGCCAGCAGTTTGCCTAGCGGACAAGAGACCCAGTACTTC. Protein: CASSLPSGQETQYF.

The chain employs TRBV4-2 and TRBJ2-7; TRBD2 is a possible D gene (6 bases). The CDR3 is made up of 16 amino acids. V lost 1 base and J 2 bases, leaving 15 bases between the germline ends. Per the germline V gene, CDR1 is LGHNA and CDR2 is YNFKEQ. CDR3 sequence: CASSQVKAGRTYEQYF. CDR3 in DNA: TGTGCCAGCAGCCAAGTTAAGGCAGGGAGGACCTACGAGCAGTACTTC.